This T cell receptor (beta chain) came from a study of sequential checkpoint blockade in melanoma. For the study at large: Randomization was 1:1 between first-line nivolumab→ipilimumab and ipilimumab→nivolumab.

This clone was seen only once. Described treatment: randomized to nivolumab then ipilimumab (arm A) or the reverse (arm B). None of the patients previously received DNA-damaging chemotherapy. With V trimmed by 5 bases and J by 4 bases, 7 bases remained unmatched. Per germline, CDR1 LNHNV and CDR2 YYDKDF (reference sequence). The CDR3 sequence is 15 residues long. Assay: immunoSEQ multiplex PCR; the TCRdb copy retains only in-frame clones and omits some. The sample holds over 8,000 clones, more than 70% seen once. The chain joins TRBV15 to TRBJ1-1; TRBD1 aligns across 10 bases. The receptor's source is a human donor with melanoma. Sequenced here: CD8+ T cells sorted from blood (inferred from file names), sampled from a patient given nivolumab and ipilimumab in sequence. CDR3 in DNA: TGTGCCACCAGCCCACGACAGGGGGCAAGCACTGAAGCTTTCTTT. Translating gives CATSPRQGASTEAFF.